These 9 T cell receptor beta chains were all obtained from the same sample, sequenced in a study of T cells in Graves' hyperthyroidism and ophthalmopathy. TCR beta CDR3 region amplification was performed from RNA transcripts. In the first-round RT-PCR of the TCR CDR3, the HTBI primer set was used. TCRdb re-called the multiplex PCR reads with MiXCR, one entry per CDR3 protein. The data contain 300,000 to 450,000 distinct CDR3 sequences, roughly 15% of them singletons. Specimen: blood. These receptors all stem from a woman in her 30s with Graves' hyperthyroidism that later progressed to Graves' ophthalmopathy.

This clonotype appeared many times. The chain joins TRBV5-6 to TRBJ2-3, with 7 positions matching TRBD1. V lost 3 bases to trimming and J lost 3 bases; unmatched junction nucleotides: 4. The CDR3 contains 14 residues. Germline-derived CDR1 and CDR2 are SGHDT and YYEEEE. This chain's CDR3 is CASSSTGPTDTQYF. CDR3 in DNA: TGTGCCAGCAGCTCGACAGGGCCGACAGATACGCAGTATTTT.

This clonotype was seen just once. V gene TRBV9 combines with J gene TRBJ2-2, with D possibly matching TRBD1 (5 bases). V was clipped by 0 bases and J by 2 bases, with 20 bases between them. Germline CDR1 and CDR2: SGDLS and YYNGEE. CDR3 length: 19 amino acids. CDR3 sequence: CASSVGLNRRALNTGELFF. The CDR3, as DNA: TGTGCCAGCAGCGTAGGTCTGAACAGGAGAGCACTTAACACCGGGGAGCTGTTTTTT.

This clonotype was recorded at least ten times. The chain links TRBV29-1 to TRBJ1-2; D is perhaps TRBD1 (5 bases). This CDR3 is built from 12 residues. Germline values: CDR1 SQVTM, CDR2 ANQGSEA. The V end was cut by 5 bases, the J end by 7 bases, with 14 bases between. The CDR3 here is CSVPRAGGGYTF. CDR3 nucleotides: TGCAGCGTTCCGCGGGCCGGGGGTGGCTACACCTTC.

The chain employs TRBV6-1 and TRBJ1-4; D gene ambiguous. V was pared by 2 bases and J by 8 bases, with 15 bases between. The CDR3 consists of 15 residues. Germline CDR1 and CDR2: MNHNS and SASEGT. The CDR3 DNA is TGTGCCAGCAGTGAATGGGCGGGTTCGAGAGAAAAACTGTTTTTT. Translated, it gives CASSEWAGSREKLFF.

This clonotype has a count of ten or more. The chain joins TRBV15 to TRBJ1-6; 7 bases are shared with TRBD1. V shed 8 bases, J shed 7 bases, and the junction held 11 bases outside the gene matches. The CDR3 is 15 amino acids. CDR1 LNHNV and CDR2 YYDKDF come from the germline V gene (reference sequence). The CDR3 loop reads CATSSKGDRNSPLHF. The CDR3 DNA follows: TGTGCCACCTCGTCAAAGGGGGACAGAAATTCACCCCTCCACTTT. Supplemented by reference TRBV15 and TRBJ1-6, the full variable domain reads DAMVIQNPRYQVTQFGKPVTLSCSQTLNHNVMYWYQQKSSQAPKLLFHYYDKDFNNEADTPDNFQSRRPNTSFCFLDIRSPGLGDTAMYLCATSSKGDRNSPLHFGNGTRLTVT.

This clonotype was recorded many times. The chain carries TRBV28 and TRBJ1-5; D perhaps matches TRBD1 (5 bases). V lost 8 bases and J 5 bases, leaving 10 bases between the germline ends. The CDR3 length is 12 residues. Germline CDR1 reads MDHEN; CDR2 reads SYDVKM. The CDR3 bases are TGTGCCAGCGACGACAGTTATCAGCCCCAGCATTTT. Its translation: CASDDSYQPQHF. Supplemented by reference TRBV28 and TRBJ1-5, the full variable domain reads DVKVTQSSRYLVKRTGEKVFLECVQDMDHENMFWYRQDPGLGLRLIYFSYDVKMKEKGDIPEGYSVSREKKERFSLILESASTNQTSMYLCASDDSYQPQHFGDGTRLSIL.

This clonotype was observed at least ten times. This chain joins TRBV24-1 and TRBJ1-5; no firm D call. Trimming shortened V by 3 bases and J by 4 bases, and 3 bases separated the two germline ends. Germline V CDR1 and CDR2: KGHDR, SFDVKD. The length of the CDR3 is 12 residues. CDR3 in amino acids: CATSDKNQPQHF. Here the CDR3 DNA reads TGTGCCACCAGTGATAAAAATCAGCCCCAGCATTTT.

The CDR3 nucleotides read TGTGCCAGCAGCCTAGATTTGAGCCCTAATCAGCCCCAGCATTTT. This translates into CASSLDLSPNQPQHF. V and J are TRBV7-8 and TRBJ1-5; D call uncertain. Germline V lookup: CDR1 SGHVS, CDR2 FQNEAQ. This CDR3 is 15 amino acids long. Trimming removed 5 bases at V and 4 bases at J, with 15 bases between.

This clonotype was detected ten times or more. The CDR3 loop is CASRTDRSYEQYF. The CDR3 coding sequence is TGTGCCAGCAGAACCGACAGATCCTACGAGCAGTACTTC. V usage is TRBV7-9 and J usage is TRBJ2-7, with D perhaps TRBD1 (5 bases). CDR3 length: 13 amino acids. V was shortened by 6 bases and J by 1 base, with 10 bases between the two germline ends. Looked up from germline, CDR1 is SEHNR and CDR2 is FQNEAQ (reference sequence).